This T cell receptor (beta chain) is drawn from a study of blood T cell repertoires in COVID-19. In germline, CDR1 is SQVTM, CDR2 ANQGSEA. Trimming removed 1 base from V and 4 bases from J; junction bases left unmatched: 5. There are 14 residues in the CDR3. Data came from immunoSEQ multiplex PCR; TCRdb stores just in-frame clones and leaves some out. The top ten clones hold roughly a tenth of a sample with 110,000 to 150,000 clones, around nine tenths of them seen once. Sequencing was performed on peripheral blood. The V gene is TRBV29-1, the J gene TRBJ2-5, with 8 bases aligning to TRBD1. The sequence was obtained from a man aged 45-65 years with active or convalescent COVID-19. The DNA for the CDR3 is TGCAGCGTTGAAGGGGCAGGGGGCAGAGAGACCCAGTACTTC. Translating gives CSVEGAGGRETQYF.